One sample yielded the 25 T cell receptor beta chains listed below, sequenced in a study of cytomegalovirus exposure and HLA in healthy donors. PCR used 60 Vbeta primers and 13 Jbeta primers. Sequencing used immunoSEQ multiplex PCR; TCRdb keeps in-frame clones, though not all of them. The sample has around 140,000 clones. Sequencing was carried out using PBMCs. Receptor source: a woman in her 40s in good health and CMV-seronegative.

The CDR3 loop reads CASSFSGGRVETQYF. CDR3 in DNA: TGTGCCAGCAGCTTTAGCGGGGGGCGGGTAGAGACCCAGTACTTC. The chain couples TRBV5-6 to TRBJ2-5; 10 bases map to TRBD2. CDR3 length equals 15 residues. The junction had 5 bases not matched to a gene; V was cut back by 2 bases and J by 4 bases. Germline CDR1 is SGHDT and CDR2 is YYEEEE.

The chain links TRBV5-5 to TRBJ1-3, with no clear D. The CDR3 has 16 residues. The germline V and J ends were trimmed by 3 bases and 3 bases, with 16 bases remaining between them. The germline gives CDR1 SGHKS, CDR2 YYEKEE (reference sequence). The CDR3: CASSYIPGTGGNTIYF. CDR3 DNA sequence: TGTGCCAGCAGCTACATCCCGGGTACGGGTGGAAACACCATATATTTT. Variable domain in full (rest from reference TRBV5-5 and TRBJ1-3): DAGVTQSPTHLIKTRGQQVTLRCSPISGHKSVSWYQQVLGQGPQFIFQYYEKEERGRGNFPDRFSARQFPNYSSELNVNALLLGDSALYLCASSYIPGTGGNTIYFGEGSWLTVV.

The chain joins TRBV2 to TRBJ2-3, with a tentative D call TRBD2 (6 bases). Germline-derived CDR1 and CDR2 are SNHLY and FYNNEI. This CDR3 is built from 14 residues. V was cut by 6 bases and J by 2 bases, with 12 bases left in between. This CDR3 is CASRDRGTTDTQYF. CDR3 nucleotide sequence: TGTGCCAGCAGGGATCGGGGGACCACAGATACGCAGTATTTT.

The V call is TRBV5-1, the J call TRBJ1-3; 8 positions agree with TRBD1. The CDR3 has 15 residues. Germline loops: CDR1 SGHRS, CDR2 YFSETQ. After removal of 4 bases from V and 4 bases from J, the junction contained 7 bases not matched to a gene. The CDR3 region has the DNA TGCGCCAGCAGCCCAAGCGACAGGGGAGGAAACACCATATATTTT. Translated: CASSPSDRGGNTIYF. Combining the CDR3 with reference TRBV5-1 and TRBJ1-3 gives the whole variable domain KAGVTQTPRYLIKTRGQQVTLSCSPISGHRSVSWYQQTPGQGLQFLFEYFSETQRNKGNFPGRFSGRQFSNSRSEMNVSTLELGDSALYLCASSPSDRGGNTIYFGEGSWLTVV.

The chain employs TRBV18 and TRBJ1-1; no clear D. Germline V gives CDR1 KGHSH, CDR2 LQKENI. There are 14 residues in the CDR3. Trimming shortened V by 7 bases and J by 1 base, and 13 bases separated the two germline ends. This CDR3 reads CASFTNEGNTEAFF. The CDR3 coding sequence is TGTGCCAGCTTCACCAATGAGGGGAACACTGAAGCTTTCTTT.

The chain links TRBV6-5 to TRBJ2-3; maybe TRBD2 (5 bases). With 0 bases removed from V and 2 bases from J, the gap between germline ends came to 12 bases. In germline, CDR1 is MNHEY, CDR2 SVGAGI. CDR3 length: 16 residues. The CDR3 DNA follows: TGTGCCAGCAGTTACTCTGGCGGGTCTGTCACAGATACGCAGTATTTT. It encodes CASSYSGGSVTDTQYF.

This sequence joins TRBV9 and TRBJ1-6, with 7 bases matching TRBD1. The germline gives CDR1 SGDLS, CDR2 YYNGEE. The CDR3 totals 16 residues. Losses at the gene ends were 0 bases for V and 7 bases for J; bases not matched to a gene: 7. CDR3 sequence: CASSVGRLRGNSPLHF. The CDR3 DNA sequence: TGTGCCAGCAGCGTAGGGCGTCTCAGGGGGAATTCACCCCTCCACTTT.

The V gene is TRBV15, the J gene TRBJ1-5, with TRBD1 as a possible D gene (5 bases). V lost 0 bases and J lost 0, with 6 bases in between. This CDR3 is built from 15 residues. Germline-derived CDR1 and CDR2 are LNHNV and YYDKDF (reference sequence). The CDR3 nucleotides are TGTGCCACCAGCAGAGATACAGGTAGCAATCAGCCCCAGCATTTT. Protein sequence: CATSRDTGSNQPQHF.

The CDR3 protein is CASSQHQNYGYTF. The CDR3 nucleotides read TGTGCCAGCAGCCAACACCAGAACTATGGCTACACCTTC. The chain employs TRBV14 and TRBJ1-2, with unresolved D. Germline CDR1 is SGHDN and CDR2 is FVKESK. The CDR3 consists of 13 residues. Between the trimmed V and J ends, which lost 2 bases and 2 bases, there was a span of 6 bases.

V and J are TRBV7-9 and TRBJ1-2, with D maybe TRBD1 (6 bases). V lost 4 bases and J lost 4, with 13 bases in between. The CDR3 is 14 amino acids. Germline V gene lookup returns CDR1 SEHNR and CDR2 FQNEAQ (reference sequence). The CDR3 nucleotides read TGTGCCAGCAGCTCCCGGACAGACCCCTATGGCTACACCTTC. Its protein product is CASSSRTDPYGYTF.

The chain uses TRBV12-5 and TRBJ2-5, with 8 nucleotides matching TRBD1. This CDR3 region has 14 residues. Germline V gene sequence: CDR1 LGHNT, CDR2 FRNRAP. After removal of 4 bases from V and 4 bases from J, the junction contained 5 bases not matched to a gene. The DNA for the CDR3 is TGTGCTAGTGGTTCCGGACAGGGAGGAGAGACCCAGTACTTC. Translating gives CASGSGQGGETQYF.

The chain uses TRBV7-3 and TRBJ1-2; 7 positions agree with TRBD1. CDR3 length: 15 residues. Germline V gene sequence: CDR1 SGHTA, CDR2 FQGTGA. Trimming cost V 5 bases and J 5 bases; bases outside gene matches: 11. CDR3 nucleotides: TGTGCCAGCAGCCCTACCCCCGGGACAGCGTATGGCTACACCTTC. Its translation is CASSPTPGTAYGYTF. Drawing the rest from reference TRBV7-3 and TRBJ1-2, the complete variable domain is GAGVSQTPSNKVTEKGKYVELRCDPISGHTALYWYRQSLGQGPEFLIYFQGTGAADDSGLPNDRFFAVRPEGSVSTLKIQRTERGDSAVYLCASSPTPGTAYGYTFGSGTRLTVV.

V and J are TRBV5-1 and TRBJ2-7, with a weak D call TRBD1 (5 bases). This CDR3 has 16 residues. The V gene lost 4 bases and the J gene lost 9 bases, with 26 bases spanning the gap. Germline CDR1 is SGHRS and CDR2 is YFSETQ. The CDR3 loop reads CASSPPTVLTVFSQYV. The CDR3 DNA is TGCGCCAGCAGCCCACCGACAGTCCTAACCGTCTTCTCGCAGTACGTC.

The rearrangement uses TRBV28 and TRBJ1-1; 8 bases are a match to TRBD1. The CDR3 is 15 amino acids. Germline values: CDR1 MDHEN, CDR2 SYDVKM. With V trimmed by 2 bases and J by 6 bases, 8 bases remained unmatched. The CDR3 coding sequence is TGTGCCAGCAGTTTAGCGCCAGGACAGGGATCTGAAGCTTTCTTT. Translation: CASSLAPGQGSEAFF.

V gene TRBV6-8 combines with J gene TRBJ1-1; tentative D call: TRBD1 (5 bases). Germline CDR1 and CDR2: MNHGY and SAAAGT. The ends were cut back, 6 bases at V and 7 bases at J, with 39 bases in the middle. The CDR3 contains 21 residues. Written as DNA, the CDR3 is TGTGCCAGCAGCTACCATTTTCGAGGAGGGTGTACCGGGACGCAAGGGATTGAAGCTTTCTTT. Protein product: CASSYHFRGGCTGTQGIEAFF.

The J gene is TRBJ2-2, the V gene TRBV5-1; 7 bases are shared with TRBD1. V trimming: 3 bases; J trimming: 0 bases; junction bases outside the gene matches: 5. The CDR3 contains 16 residues. Germline V CDR1 and CDR2: SGHRS, YFSETQ. The CDR3 is CASSSGTETNTGELFF. CDR3 in DNA: TGCGCCAGCAGCTCCGGGACAGAGACGAACACCGGGGAGCTGTTTTTT.

V gene TRBV7-3 combines with J gene TRBJ1-1, with no clear D. Per germline, CDR1 SGHTA and CDR2 FQGTGA. The CDR3 consists of 14 residues. The germline V and J ends were trimmed by 2 bases and 1 base, with 8 bases remaining between them. CDR3 coding DNA: TGTGCCAGCAGCTTATCTAATCGGAACACTGAAGCTTTCTTT. Its protein product is CASSLSNRNTEAFF.

The chain recombines TRBV2 with TRBJ1-1; TRBD1 matches 7 bases. The length of the CDR3 is 15 residues. After removal of 0 bases from V and 5 bases from J, the junction contained 6 bases not matched to a gene. Germline lookup yields CDR1 SNHLY and CDR2 FYNNEI. CDR3 sequence: CASSEALRRGTEAFF. DNA for the CDR3: TGTGCCAGCAGTGAAGCGCTTCGCAGGGGGACTGAAGCTTTCTTT.

The chain carries TRBV10-3 and TRBJ1-6; D gene ambiguous. The V gene's germline CDR1 is ENHRY and CDR2 SYGVKD. The CDR3 is 14 residues long. V lost 2 bases, J lost 8 bases, and 10 bases lay in between. The CDR3: CAISEGQRDSPLHF. CDR3 DNA: TGTGCCATCAGTGAGGGGCAGAGGGATTCACCCCTCCACTTT.

The V call is TRBV4-2, the J call TRBJ2-3, with 8 bases fitting TRBD1. After removal of 3 bases from V and 5 bases from J, the junction contained 10 bases not matched to a gene. CDR3 length: 16 amino acids. Per the germline V gene, CDR1 is LGHNA and CDR2 is YNFKEQ. CDR3 in amino acids: CASSHHRTGREDTQYF. The CDR3 bases are TGTGCCAGCAGCCATCATAGGACAGGGCGGGAAGATACGCAGTATTTT.

The genes are TRBV5-1 and TRBJ2-2; 7 positions agree with TRBD1. Germline V lookup: CDR1 SGHRS, CDR2 YFSETQ. Losses at the gene ends were 0 bases for V and 2 bases for J; bases not matched to a gene: 10. This CDR3 is built from 18 residues. The CDR3 sequence is CASSLASYGTANTGELFF. The CDR3 DNA follows: TGCGCCAGCAGCTTGGCCAGTTACGGGACAGCCAACACCGGGGAGCTGTTTTTT.

V gene TRBV10-3 combines with J gene TRBJ1-6; 7 nucleotides align to TRBD1. The CDR3 sequence is 15 residues long. In germline, CDR1 is ENHRY, CDR2 SYGVKD. After removal of 4 bases from V and 6 bases from J, the junction contained 6 bases not matched to a gene. The CDR3 nucleotides read TGTGCCATCAGTGCTACGGGACAGCGTAATTCACCCCTCCACTTT. This translates into CAISATGQRNSPLHF.

This rearrangement joins TRBV5-1 to TRBJ1-2; TRBD1 aligns across 8 bases. Germline CDR1 and CDR2: SGHRS and YFSETQ. The CDR3 consists of 15 residues. With V trimmed by 7 bases and J by 0 bases, 8 bases remained unmatched. Here the CDR3 reads CASAAQGQANYGYTF. The CDR3, as DNA: TGCGCCAGCGCCGCCCAGGGACAGGCTAACTATGGCTACACCTTC.

This chain connects TRBV28 to TRBJ1-2; D possibly corresponds to TRBD1 (5 bases). Looked up from germline, CDR1 is MDHEN and CDR2 is SYDVKM. The CDR3 loop spans 12 amino acids. Trimming cost V 3 bases and J 5 bases, with 7 bases left between them. CDR3 loop: CASSFQGYGYTF. CDR3 in DNA: TGTGCCAGCAGTTTCCAGGGATATGGCTACACCTTC.

The chain is built from TRBV4-3 and TRBJ1-4, with D uncertain. This CDR3 comprises 15 residues. The germline CDR1 and CDR2 sequences are LGHNA and YSLEER. Between the trimmed V and J ends, which lost 0 bases and 8 bases, there was a span of 13 bases. The CDR3 loop reads CASSQEGGRYEKLFF. DNA of the CDR3: TGCGCCAGCAGCCAAGAAGGAGGGAGGTACGAAAAACTGTTTTTT.